Listed here are 11 T cell receptor beta chains from one sample, sequenced in a study of cytomegalovirus exposure and HLA in healthy donors. PCR involved 60 Vbeta and 13 Jbeta primers. The repertoire was sequenced with immunoSEQ multiplex PCR; TCRdb's copy has only in-frame clones and lacks some. This table has under 150,000 clones, roughly 80% appearing once. The sample taken for sequencing was PBMCs. Every receptor here comes from a girl aged 2 to 10 in good health and CMV-seronegative.

The chain couples TRBV27 to TRBJ1-1, with a tentative D call TRBD1 (5 bases). Germline-derived CDR1 and CDR2 are MNHEY and SMNVEV (reference sequence). This CDR3 comprises 15 residues. Trimming took off 7 bases at V and 1 base at J, with 16 bases between the two ends. The CDR3 spells CASTQAATENTEAFF. CDR3 nucleotide sequence: TGTGCCAGCACCCAGGCTGCGACAGAGAACACTGAAGCTTTCTTT.

The rearrangement uses TRBV11-2 and TRBJ2-7; TRBD1 might be the D (5 bases). This CDR3 region has 17 residues. The V gene's germline CDR1 is SGHAT and CDR2 FQNNGV. With 5 bases removed from V and 3 bases from J, the gap between germline ends came to 23 bases. CDR3 in amino acids: CASSPSGDPRGNYEQYF. The CDR3 DNA sequence: TGTGCCAGCAGCCCTTCGGGCGACCCAAGGGGCAACTACGAGCAGTACTTC. Looking up the rest from reference TRBV11-2 and TRBJ2-7 gives the full variable domain: EAGVAQSPRYKIIEKRQSVAFWCNPISGHATLYWYQQILGQGPKLLIQFQNNGVVDDSQLPKDRFSAERLKGVDSTLKIQPAKLEDSAVYLCASSPSGDPRGNYEQYFGPGTRLTVT.

The chain has TRBV5-4 and TRBJ2-1; 9 nucleotides align to TRBD1. The length of the CDR3 is 15 residues. V trimming: 0 bases; J trimming: 9 bases; junction bases outside the gene matches: 7. Germline V gene sequence: CDR1 SGHNT, CDR2 YYREEE (reference sequence). The CDR3 region is CASSLDRGQASEQFF. The CDR3 nucleotides read TGTGCCAGCAGCTTGGACAGGGGGCAAGCTAGTGAGCAGTTCTTC.

CDR3 nucleotides: TGTGCCAGCAGCTTAGTCGGGAGGGGTGGGACCTACGAGCAGTACTTC. It specifies CASSLVGRGGTYEQYF. The rearrangement joins TRBV7-2 to TRBJ2-5; TRBD2 matches at 8 bases. The end of the DNA aligns better with TRBJ2-7, so the J call may be wrong. The CDR3 length is 16 residues. Germline CDR1 is SGHTA and CDR2 is FQGNSA.

A single count supports this clone. The V call is TRBV6-5, the J call TRBJ1-2, with 7 bases matching TRBD1. Germline trimming cut 0 bases from V and 3 bases from J; bases unmatched to any gene: 1. The CDR3 covers 14 residues. The germline gives CDR1 MNHEY, CDR2 SVGAGI. CDR3 residues: CASSYSDRYYGYTF. The CDR3, as DNA: TGTGCCAGCAGTTACTCGGACAGGTACTATGGCTACACCTTC.

V gene TRBV27 combines with J gene TRBJ1-1, with D unresolved. In germline, CDR1 is MNHEY, CDR2 SMNVEV (reference sequence). Between the trimmed V and J ends, which lost 6 bases and 0 bases, there was a span of 8 bases. The CDR3 has 13 amino acids. CDR3 in DNA: TGTGCCAGCAGAGTACACATGAACACTGAAGCTTTCTTT. Amino acids: CASRVHMNTEAFF.

This clone was detected only a few times. The chain employs TRBV6-6 and TRBJ1-1; 7 bases align to TRBD1. V lost 6 bases, J lost 5 bases, and 6 bases stayed unmatched. The CDR3 extends over 13 amino acids. CDR1 MNHNY and CDR2 SVGAGI come from the germline V gene (reference sequence). The CDR3 is CASSYRGWTEAFF. CDR3 in DNA: TGTGCCAGCAGCTACAGGGGATGGACTGAAGCTTTCTTT.

This rearrangement joins TRBV5-4 to TRBJ2-3, with D perhaps matching TRBD2 (5 bases). The CDR3 runs to 14 residues. V was trimmed by 0 bases and J by 5 bases, leaving 10 bases between them. The germline gives CDR1 SGHNT, CDR2 YYREEE (reference sequence). The CDR3 nucleotides are TGTGCCAGCAGCTTGGCCCCGGCGGGAGATACGCAGTATTTT. Protein product: CASSLAPAGDTQYF.

This clone showed up just once. The rearrangement uses TRBV30 and TRBJ2-7; TRBD2 matches 7 bases. CDR3 length: 17 residues. CDR1 is GTSNPN and CDR2 is SVGIG in the germline V gene (reference sequence). The V and J ends lost 0 bases and 0 bases, in that order; junction bases with no gene match: 11. CDR3 sequence (DNA): TGTGCCTGGAGTGTCGTAGGGACTACCCCTCTCTCCTACGAGCAGTACTTC. The encoded protein is CAWSVVGTTPLSYEQYF.

J is TRBJ2-6 and V is TRBV27; the D gene is possibly TRBD2 (5 bases). This CDR3 comprises 15 residues. V lost 5 bases to trimming and J lost 0 bases, with 8 bases between them. CDR1 is MNHEY and CDR2 is SMNVEV in the germline V gene (reference sequence). The CDR3 loop is CASSGGYSGANVLTF. DNA of the CDR3: TGTGCCAGCAGTGGAGGTTACTCTGGGGCCAACGTCCTGACTTTC. Supplemented by reference TRBV27 and TRBJ2-6, the full variable domain reads EAQVTQNPRYLITVTGKKLTVTCSQNMNHEYMSWYRQDPGLGLRQIYYSMNVEVTDKGDVPEGYKVSRKEKRNFPLILESPSPNQTSLYFCASSGGYSGANVLTFGAGSRLTVL.

This chain links TRBV10-3 with TRBJ1-3; no firm D call. This CDR3 is built from 17 residues. Germline V gene lookup returns CDR1 ENHRY and CDR2 SYGVKD. V shed 3 bases and J shed 0 bases, with 15 bases lying between them. The CDR3 spells CAISEPGPEASGNTIYF. CDR3 DNA: TGTGCCATCAGTGAACCGGGCCCGGAGGCCTCTGGAAACACCATATATTTT.